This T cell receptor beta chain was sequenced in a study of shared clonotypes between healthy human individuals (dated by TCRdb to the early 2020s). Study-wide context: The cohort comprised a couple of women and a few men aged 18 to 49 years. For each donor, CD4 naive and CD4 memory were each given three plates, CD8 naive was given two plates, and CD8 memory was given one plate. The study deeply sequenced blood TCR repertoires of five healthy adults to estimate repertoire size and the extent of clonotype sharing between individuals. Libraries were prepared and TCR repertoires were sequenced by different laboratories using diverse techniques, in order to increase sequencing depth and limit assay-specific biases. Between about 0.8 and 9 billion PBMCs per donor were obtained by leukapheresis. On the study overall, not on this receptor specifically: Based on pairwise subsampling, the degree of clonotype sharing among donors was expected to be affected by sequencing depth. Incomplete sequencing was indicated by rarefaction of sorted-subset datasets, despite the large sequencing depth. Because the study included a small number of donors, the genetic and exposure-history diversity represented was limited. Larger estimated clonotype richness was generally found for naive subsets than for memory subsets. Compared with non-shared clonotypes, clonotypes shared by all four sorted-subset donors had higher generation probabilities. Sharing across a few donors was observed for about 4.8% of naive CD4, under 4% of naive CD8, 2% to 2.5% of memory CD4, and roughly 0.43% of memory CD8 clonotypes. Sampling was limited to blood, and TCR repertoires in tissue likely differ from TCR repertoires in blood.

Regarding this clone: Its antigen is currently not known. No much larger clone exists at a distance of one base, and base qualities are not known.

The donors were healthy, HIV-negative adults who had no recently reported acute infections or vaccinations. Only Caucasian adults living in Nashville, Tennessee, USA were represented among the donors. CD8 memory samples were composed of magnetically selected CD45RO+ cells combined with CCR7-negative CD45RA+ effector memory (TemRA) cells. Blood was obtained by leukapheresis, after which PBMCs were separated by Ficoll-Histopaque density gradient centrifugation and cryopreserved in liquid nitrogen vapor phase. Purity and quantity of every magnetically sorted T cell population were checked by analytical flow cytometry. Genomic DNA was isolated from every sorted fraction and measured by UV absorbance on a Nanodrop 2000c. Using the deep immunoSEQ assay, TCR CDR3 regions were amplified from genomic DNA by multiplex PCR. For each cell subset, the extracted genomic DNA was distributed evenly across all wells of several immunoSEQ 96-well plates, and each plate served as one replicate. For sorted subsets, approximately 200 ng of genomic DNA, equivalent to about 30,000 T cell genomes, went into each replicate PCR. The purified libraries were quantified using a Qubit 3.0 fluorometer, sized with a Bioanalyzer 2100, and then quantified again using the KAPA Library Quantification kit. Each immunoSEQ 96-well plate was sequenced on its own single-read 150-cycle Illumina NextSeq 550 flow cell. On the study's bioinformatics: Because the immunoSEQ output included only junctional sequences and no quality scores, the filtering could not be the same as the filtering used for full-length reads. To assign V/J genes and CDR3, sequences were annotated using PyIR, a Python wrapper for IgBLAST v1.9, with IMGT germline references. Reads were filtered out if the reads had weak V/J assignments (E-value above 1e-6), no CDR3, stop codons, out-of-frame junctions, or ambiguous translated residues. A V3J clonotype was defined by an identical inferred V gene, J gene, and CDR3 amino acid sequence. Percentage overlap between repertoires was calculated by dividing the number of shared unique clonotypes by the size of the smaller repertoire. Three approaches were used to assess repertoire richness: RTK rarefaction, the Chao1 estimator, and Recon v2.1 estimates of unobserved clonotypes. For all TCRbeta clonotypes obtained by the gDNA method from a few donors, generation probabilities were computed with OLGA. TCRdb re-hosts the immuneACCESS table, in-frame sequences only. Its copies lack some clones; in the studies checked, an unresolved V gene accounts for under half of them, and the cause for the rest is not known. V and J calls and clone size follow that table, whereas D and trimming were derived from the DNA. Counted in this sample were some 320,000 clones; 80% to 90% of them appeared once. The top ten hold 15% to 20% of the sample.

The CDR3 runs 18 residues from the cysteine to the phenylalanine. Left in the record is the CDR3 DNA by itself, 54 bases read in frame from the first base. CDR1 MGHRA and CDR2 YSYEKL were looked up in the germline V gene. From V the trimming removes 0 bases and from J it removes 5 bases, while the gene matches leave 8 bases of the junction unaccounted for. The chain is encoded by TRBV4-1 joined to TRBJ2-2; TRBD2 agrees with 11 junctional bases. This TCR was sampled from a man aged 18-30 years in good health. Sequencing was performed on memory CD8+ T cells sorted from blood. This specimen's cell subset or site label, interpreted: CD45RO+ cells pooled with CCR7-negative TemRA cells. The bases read TGCGCCAGCAGCCAAGATCGAAAGAGACTAGCGGGGACCGGGGAGCTGTTTTTT. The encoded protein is CASSQDRKRLAGTGELFF.